This TCR beta chain was observed in a study of blood T cell repertoires in COVID-19. The table came from immunoSEQ multiplex PCR; TCRdb's copy has only in-frame clones and leaves some out. Of fewer than 200,000 clones in the sample, roughly 79% were seen once. This clone came up once. The CDR3 covers 13 residues. Trimming took 0 bases from V and 7 from J, leaving 8 bases between them. Germline V gene data show CDR1 as SGHRS and CDR2 as YFSETQ. The rearrangement links TRBV5-1 to TRBJ1-3; D not certain. The sequence was obtained from a woman older than 75 with COVID-19, enrolled during active disease. The sequenced material came from peripheral blood. Here the CDR3 DNA reads TGCGCCAGCAGCTTGGAACAGAGTAACACCATATATTTT. Protein product: CASSLEQSNTIYF.